This is a list of T cell receptor beta chains from one sample in a study of OX40 agonist ivuxolimab in advanced cancers. Only in-frame clones appear in the TCRdb table, and some are missing; sequencing was by immunoSEQ multiplex PCR. This table has about 58,000 clones, 80% to 90% appearing once. Here the sequenced sample was CD4+ or CD8+ T cells sorted from blood, taken in a trial of the OX40 agonist ivuxolimab. These receptors all stem from an adult with an advanced solid tumor such as melanoma, head and neck, liver or kidney cancer. Each CDR3 is given with its conserved first and last residue. D genes are given only for firm matches. Clone size, where shown, is once, few, many, or a class for clones that have expanded.

V	length	size	J	D	DNA	CDR3
TRBV19	13	NA	TRBJ1-2	NA	TGTGCCAGTAGTATGAATCTGGTCTATGGCTACACCTTC	CASSMNLVYGYTF
TRBV6-6	16	NA	TRBJ2-7	NA	TGTGCCAGCAGTTACGATACCGGGACTTGGGTCTACGAGCAGTACTTC	CASSYDTGTWVYEQYF
TRBV5-8	11	NA	TRBJ2-1	NA	TGTGCCAGCAGCCACTCGGTGGTTTTGTTCTTC	CASSHSVVLFF
TRBV11-2	15	NA	TRBJ1-2	TRBD1	TGTGCCAGCAGCTTGGGACAGGGGGCGATGAGGGGCTACACCTTC	CASSLGQGAMRGYTF
TRBV7-9	16	once	TRBJ1-1	TRBD1	TGTGCCAGCAGCCCGACGACAGGGGGCGGAAGGGCTGAAGCTTTCTTT	CASSPTTGGGRAEAFF
TRBV7-9	14	NA	TRBJ2-1	NA	TGTGCCAGCAGCCCGGGTGGGGCTTGGGATGAGCAGTTCTTC	CASSPGGAWDEQFF
TRBV7-8	17	NA	TRBJ2-3	NA	TGTGCCAGCAGCCTCTCCTCCGGGGCCCCTTTCACAGATACGCAGTATTTT	CASSLSSGAPFTDTQYF
TRBV5-6	13	NA	TRBJ2-5	NA	TGTGCCAGCAGCTTGGGATTGACGGAGACCCAGTACTTC	CASSLGLTETQYF
TRBV4-1	17	NA	TRBJ2-1	TRBD2	TGCGCCAGCGGACCCTCCCCCCCGGGACTAATCGACAATGAGCAGTTCTTC	CASGPSPPGLIDNEQFF
TRBV27	15	NA	TRBJ1-5	TRBD1	TGTGCCAGCTCCACAGGGGGGGTGGGCAATCAGCCCCAGCATTTT	CASSTGGVGNQPQHF
TRBV5-4	11	NA	TRBJ2-5	NA	TGTGCCAGCAGCCTCCTAGAGACCCAGTACTTC	CASSLLETQYF
TRBV19	13	NA	TRBJ1-5	NA	TGTGCCAGTAGTATAGGGGTATTTCAGCCCCAGCATTTT	CASSIGVFQPQHF
TRBV7-7	13	NA	TRBJ2-3	NA	TGTGCTAGCAGCCCCACCCCCCGTGATACGCAGTATTTT	CASSPTPRDTQYF
TRBV5-4	15	NA	TRBJ2-3	NA	TGTGCCAGCAGCTTATGGCAGACCAGCACAGATACGCAGTATTTT	CASSLWQTSTDTQYF
TRBV28	15	NA	TRBJ2-7	NA	TGTGCCAGCTCCCCCCTGTTCCAGGGGAAGGAGGAGCAGTACTTC	CASSPLFQGKEEQYF
TRBV7-6	12	NA	TRBJ2-5	NA	TGTGCCAGCTCGGGAGATCGGGAGACCCAGTACTTC	CASSGDRETQYF
TRBV7-9	14	once	TRBJ2-1	TRBD2	TGTGCCAGCAGCTTAGATAGGACTAGGGATGAGCAGTTCTTC	CASSLDRTRDEQFF
TRBV6-5	16	NA	TRBJ2-3	NA	TGTGCCAGCAGTTATGAAGGGGCTGGTGTCACAGATACGCAGTATTTT	CASSYEGAGVTDTQYF
TRBV28	16	NA	TRBJ1-5	NA	TGTGCCAGCAGTTTATCAAGGGCAGGGCTCAATCAGCCCCAGCATTTT	CASSLSRAGLNQPQHF
TRBV7-3	13	few	TRBJ2-2	NA	TGTGCCAGCAGCTTAACCCTAACCGGGGAGCTGTTTTTT	CASSLTLTGELFF
TRBV7-9	16	NA	TRBJ2-3	NA	TGTGCCAGCAGCTTAGAATGGGGCATTGGCACAGATACGCAGTATTTT	CASSLEWGIGTDTQYF
TRBV4-1	15	NA	TRBJ2-1	TRBD1	TGCGCCAGCAGCCCAACAGGGGCGGCCTACAATGAGCAGTTCTTC	CASSPTGAAYNEQFF
TRBV5-6	16	NA	TRBJ2-4	NA	TGTGCCAGCAGCCTTAGGGAACTGCTGGCCAAAAACATTCAGTACTTC	CASSLRELLAKNIQYF
TRBV30	15	few	TRBJ1-5	TRBD1	TGTGCCTGGAGTGATGGGACAGGGAGTTTTCAGCCCCAGCATTTT	CAWSDGTGSFQPQHF
TRBV10-3	15	NA	TRBJ1-2	TRBD1	TGTGCCATCAGTGATCTGGACAGGGGAGGCTATGGCTACACCTTC	CAISDLDRGGYGYTF
TRBV28	16	once	TRBJ1-4	NA	TGTGCCAGCAGTCCATCGACTCGGTTGAGGAATGAAAAACTGTTTTTT	CASSPSTRLRNEKLFF
TRBV28	14	once	TRBJ2-7	NA	TGTGCCACCTCACCCGGCGGGTGGTCGCTCGAGCAGTACTTC	CATSPGGWSLEQYF
TRBV11-2	14	NA	TRBJ1-1	NA	TGTGCCAGCAGCGTGACCGTAGGGAACACTGAAGCTTTCTTT	CASSVTVGNTEAFF
TRBV2	17	once	TRBJ2-2	TRBD2	TGTGCCAGCAAGCCCCGACTAGCGGGCGCGAACACCGGGGAGCTGTTTTTT	CASKPRLAGANTGELFF
TRBV6-6	12	NA	TRBJ2-1	TRBD1	TGTGCCAGCAGTTTACAGGGGGATGAGCAGTTCTTC	CASSLQGDEQFF
TRBV5-5	14	once	TRBJ1-5	NA	TGTGCCAGCAGCTTGGGACAGGACAATCAGCCCCAGCATTTT	CASSLGQDNQPQHF
TRBV5-4	16	NA	TRBJ2-1	NA	TGTGCCAGCAGCCCCGGCGGACCGGCGGGTTACAATGAGCAGTTCTTC	CASSPGGPAGYNEQFF
TRBV28	15	NA	TRBJ1-5	NA	TGTGCCAGCAGTTTACCAGGAGGGGGTAATCAGCCCCAGCATTTT	CASSLPGGGNQPQHF
TRBV30	19	NA	TRBJ2-1	TRBD2	TGTGCCTGGAACCACGGGGTCCTTCGGGGACTAGCGTTATACAATGAGCAGTTCTTC	CAWNHGVLRGLALYNEQFF
TRBV28	15	few	TRBJ2-7	TRBD2	TGTGCCAGCAGTTTAGAGGTAGCGGGCGTCTACGAGCAGTACTTC	CASSLEVAGVYEQYF
TRBV5-6	12	NA	TRBJ1-1	NA	TGTGCCAGCAGCTTTGGGGGGTCCGAAGCTTTCTTT	CASSFGGSEAFF
TRBV5-1	18	NA	TRBJ1-2	TRBD1	TGCGCCAGCAGCTTGGCCCCCCCGGACAGGGCGGAGGGGTATGGCTACACCTTC	CASSLAPPDRAEGYGYTF
TRBV9	15	NA	TRBJ1-2	TRBD1	TGTGCCAGCAGCACATCGGACAGGGCCAACTATGGCTACACCTTC	CASSTSDRANYGYTF
TRBV27	14	NA	TRBJ2-7	TRBD2	TGTGCCAGCAGTTTATTCGGGGGGAGCTACGAGCAGTACTTC	CASSLFGGSYEQYF
TRBV7-4	17	NA	TRBJ2-1	TRBD2	TGTGCCAGCAGCCCCCCAACTAGCGGGAGGCCCGGGGATGAGCAGTTCTTC	CASSPPTSGRPGDEQFF
TRBV15	15	once	TRBJ2-1	TRBD2	TGTGCCACCAGCATCGGTAGCGGGAGGGCGAATGAGCAGTTCTTC	CATSIGSGRANEQFF
TRBV27	14	NA	TRBJ2-7	TRBD2	TGTGCCAGCAGTCCTAGCGGGGTAATATACGAGCAGTACTTC	CASSPSGVIYEQYF
TRBV5-6	15	NA	TRBJ2-1	NA	TGTGCCAGCAGCTTGGGTAATGGGGGGCCGAATGAGCAGTTCTTC	CASSLGNGGPNEQFF
TRBV12-5	14	once	TRBJ1-3	NA	TGTGCTAGTGGTTTGGACGGACCTGGAAACACCATATATTTT	CASGLDGPGNTIYF
TRBV9	14	NA	TRBJ1-1	NA	TGTGCCAGCAGCGTAGGCCTAGCGGGGACTGAAGCTTTCTTT	CASSVGLAGTEAFF
TRBV9	15	NA	TRBJ2-1	TRBD1	TGTGCCAGCAGCGTATCCGGGACAGGGGGGAATGAGCAGTTCTTC	CASSVSGTGGNEQFF
TRBV11-2	15	NA	TRBJ2-1	TRBD2	TGTGCCAGCAGCTTGACTAGCGGGAGGAGTCATGAGCAGTTCTTC	CASSLTSGRSHEQFF
TRBV27	14	NA	TRBJ2-3	NA	TGTGCCAGCACCGGTGGGGGGAGAACAGATACGCAGTATTTT	CASTGGGRTDTQYF